This T cell receptor beta chain was sequenced for a study of shared clonotypes between healthy human individuals. Study-wide points: Memory subsets had estimated richness that was generally smaller than that of naive subsets.

The CDR3 runs 13 residues. Germline values: CDR1 SGHNT, CDR2 YENEEA. V dropped 3 bases and J dropped 6; count of bases not matched to a gene: 2. Genomic DNA per cell subset filled all wells of several immunoSEQ plates. Assay: immunoSEQ multiplex PCR; the TCRdb copy retains only in-frame clones and omits some. The table shows approximately 2.3 million clones, with 80% to 95% occurring only once. As for this clone: Its matching antigen is unknown.

V is TRBV11-3 and J is TRBJ2-1; 7 nucleotides line up with TRBD2. This receptor was taken from a man aged 18 to 29 in good health. Some clones in this sample may be carry-over from other donors' samples. The sequencing input was naive CD4+ T cells from PBMCs. Subset in this sample: CD45RA+ positively selected. The CDR3 DNA is TGTGCCAGCAGCTTCAGCGGGACCAATGAGCAGTTCTTC. This translates into CASSFSGTNEQFF.